The 32 T cell receptor beta chains given below trace back to one sample, sequenced in a study of cytomegalovirus exposure and HLA in healthy donors. With 60 Vbeta and 13 Jbeta primers, the PCR was carried out. Repertoires were generated with immunoSEQ multiplex PCR, while TCRdb's copy carries only in-frame clones and drops some. This sample has over 100,000 clones, with 50% to 65% found just once. Sequenced: PBMCs. These TCRs come from a man aged 40-49 years in good health and CMV-seropositive.

The chain couples TRBV7-2 to TRBJ2-1; D possibly corresponds to TRBD2 (5 bases). V lost 2 bases, J lost 4 bases, and 12 bases lay in between. Germline loops: CDR1 SGHTA, CDR2 FQGNSA. The CDR3 totals 15 residues. CDR3 nucleotides: TGTGCCAGCAGCTTAAGCGGATTCTTTTACAATGAGCAGTTCTTC. This translates into CASSLSGFFYNEQFF.

The genes are TRBV19 and TRBJ2-6, with D tentatively TRBD2 (5 bases). This CDR3 contains 16 residues. Germline CDR1 and CDR2: LNHDA and SQIVND (reference sequence). V was pared by 5 bases and J by 1 base, with 12 bases between. CDR3 DNA sequence: TGTGCCAGTAGTCTACACCGGGGATCTGGGGCCAACGTCCTGACTTTC. It specifies CASSLHRGSGANVLTF.

The V gene is TRBV4-3, the J gene TRBJ2-2; 7 positions agree with TRBD2. The trim removed 2 bases at V and 6 bases at J, leaving 12 bases unmatched. The CDR3 has 17 amino acids. Germline CDR1 reads LGHNA; CDR2 reads YSLEER. CDR3 sequence reads: CASSQTSSGISSGELFF. The CDR3 nucleotides read TGCGCCAGCAGCCAAACGAGCAGCGGGATTTCGTCCGGGGAGCTGTTTTTT.

The chain links TRBV9 to TRBJ1-1; possible D gene TRBD1, 5 bases. In germline, CDR1 is SGDLS, CDR2 YYNGEE. The CDR3 covers 13 residues. V lost 0 bases to trimming and J lost 8 bases, with 11 bases between them. Written as DNA, the CDR3 is TGTGCCAGCAGCGTAGCTACGCGGACAGAAGCTTTCTTT. Its protein is CASSVATRTEAFF.

The chain recombines TRBV19 with TRBJ2-3; 8 bases are shared with TRBD1. The length of the CDR3 is 15 residues. The J segment lost 1 base and the V segment lost 9 bases, leaving 9 bases of the junction unmatched. Per the germline V gene, CDR1 is LNHDA and CDR2 is SQIVND (reference sequence). The CDR3 protein is CASRSGQVGTDTQYF. The DNA for the CDR3 is TGTGCCAGCCGTTCGGGACAGGTAGGCACAGATACGCAGTATTTT.

V gene TRBV5-6 combines with J gene TRBJ1-1, with 7 positions matching TRBD1. The CDR3 runs to 14 residues. The J segment lost 4 bases and the V segment lost 2 bases, leaving 5 bases of the junction unmatched. The germline gives CDR1 SGHDT, CDR2 YYEEEE. CDR3 coding DNA: TGTGCCAGCAGCTTCCTGACAGGGAGCACTGAAGCTTTCTTT. Its translation is CASSFLTGSTEAFF.

This rearrangement joins TRBV7-2 to TRBJ2-1; 7 bases fit TRBD1. Germline CDR1 is SGHTA and CDR2 is FQGNSA. V trimming: 2 bases; J trimming: 8 bases; junction bases outside the gene matches: 6. The CDR3 length is 14 residues. CDR3 coding DNA: TGTGCCAGCAGCTTAATGACAGGGAAGGATGAGCAGTTCTTC. This gives the protein CASSLMTGKDEQFF.

The genes are TRBV7-9 and TRBJ1-1; D call uncertain. The V end was cut by 2 bases, the J end by 2 bases, with 3 bases between. Germline V gene sequence: CDR1 SEHNR, CDR2 FQNEAQ (reference sequence). CDR3 length equals 12 residues. CDR3 loop: CASSLTNTEAFF. Written as DNA, the CDR3 is TGTGCCAGCAGCTTAACAAACACTGAAGCTTTCTTT.

DNA of the CDR3: TGTGCCTGGTCCAGGGGGACTGAAGCTTTCTTT. This translates into CAWSRGTEAFF. The chain employs TRBV30 and TRBJ1-1; 7 bases agree with TRBD1. This CDR3 comprises 11 residues. Germline V gene lookup returns CDR1 GTSNPN and CDR2 SVGIG (reference sequence). Losses at the gene ends were 5 bases for V and 5 bases for J; bases not matched to a gene: 2.

This clone was picked up a small number of times. The rearrangement uses TRBV5-1 and TRBJ2-1, with a tentative D call TRBD1 (5 bases). There are 16 residues in the CDR3. V dropped 0 bases and J dropped 3 bases, with 13 bases sitting between them. Germline V gives CDR1 SGHRS, CDR2 YFSETQ. CDR3 residues: CASSLAGQGYYNEQFF. The CDR3 bases are TGCGCCAGCAGCTTGGCCGGGCAGGGTTACTACAATGAGCAGTTCTTC.

This clone was detected only once. V usage is TRBV7-3 and J usage is TRBJ2-2, with 7 bases that match TRBD1. The CDR3 sequence is 14 residues long. Germline CDR1 SGHTA, CDR2 FQGTGA. V trimming: 5 bases; J trimming: 7 bases; junction bases outside the gene matches: 7. In nucleotides, the CDR3 is TGTGCCAGCAGCCCGAATCAGGGGGTCGGGGAGCTGTTTTTT. It yields the protein CASSPNQGVGELFF.

This clone was seen a handful of times. The chain employs TRBV7-2 and TRBJ2-2, with 8 bases identical to TRBD2. Germline CDR1 SGHTA, CDR2 FQGNSA. V was pared by 3 bases and J by 5 bases, with 5 bases of the junction left unmatched. This CDR3 has 15 residues. The CDR3 DNA reads TGTGCCAGCAGCTTGAGCGGGAGCAGAACCGGGGAGCTGTTTTTT. Encoded protein: CASSLSGSRTGELFF.

The chain is built from TRBV5-1 and TRBJ1-4; 11 bases agree with TRBD1. The CDR3 is 15 amino acids. Germline-derived CDR1 and CDR2 are SGHRS and YFSETQ. The trim removed 6 bases at V and 0 bases at J, leaving 1 base unmatched. The CDR3 loop is CASKGQGATNEKLFF. The CDR3 DNA sequence: TGCGCCAGCAAGGGACAGGGGGCAACTAATGAAAAACTGTTTTTT.

This clone has a handful of counts. CDR3 protein: CASSQDPPSGRAANTGELFF. The CDR3 DNA sequence: TGCGCCAGCAGCCAAGATCCGCCTAGCGGGAGGGCGGCGAACACCGGGGAGCTGTTTTTT. The genes are TRBV4-3 and TRBJ2-2, with 12 bases matching TRBD2. CDR1 and CDR2 (germline): LGHNA, YSLEER. Trimming at V came to 0 bases and at J to 0 bases, leaving 8 bases not matched to a gene. This CDR3 region has 20 residues.

The chain links TRBV5-1 to TRBJ1-5, with D perhaps TRBD1 (5 bases). V shed 0 bases and J shed 2 bases, with 9 bases lying between them. The CDR3 is 15 amino acids. Germline V lookup: CDR1 SGHRS, CDR2 YFSETQ. The CDR3 DNA reads as TGCGCCAGCAGCTTGGAGCAGGGCCGCAATCAGCCCCAGCATTTT. Its translation is CASSLEQGRNQPQHF.

In its sample, this clone was seen a few times. This rearrangement joins TRBV29-1 to TRBJ2-3; TRBD2 aligns across 10 bases. Germline loops: CDR1 SQVTM, CDR2 ANQGSEA. V was pared by 5 bases and J by 5 bases, with 7 bases of the junction left unmatched. CDR3 size: 14 residues. CDR3 bases: TGCAGCGTTTACCTAGCGGGAGCGGAAGATACGCAGTATTTT. The encoded protein is CSVYLAGAEDTQYF.

The CDR3 loop reads CSVAILAGGPIEQFF. The CDR3 coding sequence is TGCAGCGTTGCAATACTAGCGGGAGGGCCGATTGAGCAGTTCTTC. J is TRBJ2-1 and V is TRBV29-1; 13 bases match TRBD2. The CDR3 is 15 amino acids. In germline, CDR1 is SQVTM, CDR2 ANQGSEA. Losses at the gene ends were 4 bases for V and 9 bases for J; bases not matched to a gene: 9.

This clone was seen a handful of times. CDR3 amino acids: CASSELSGTDTQYF. CDR3 in DNA: TGCGCCAGCAGCGAACTATCCGGCACAGATACGCAGTATTTT. J is TRBJ2-3 and V is TRBV5-1; no clear D gene. CDR1 and CDR2 (germline): SGHRS, YFSETQ. CDR3 length: 14 residues. V was trimmed by 4 bases and J by 1 base, leaving 10 bases between them.

This chain joins TRBV9 and TRBJ1-2; 8 nucleotides match TRBD1. The V gene end was trimmed by 2 bases and the J gene end by 7 bases; junction bases not matched to a gene: 1. Germline lookup yields CDR1 SGDLS and CDR2 YYNGEE. CDR3 length: 12 amino acids. The CDR3 loop is CASSVGQGGYTF. As DNA, the CDR3 is TGTGCCAGCAGCGTCGGACAGGGTGGCTACACCTTC.

A few counts support this clone. V usage is TRBV5-6 and J usage is TRBJ2-7, with 7 bases aligning to TRBD2. The CDR3 spans 14 residues. Germline assignment: CDR1 SGHDT and CDR2 YYEEEE. Losses at the gene ends were 4 bases for V and 0 bases for J; bases not matched to a gene: 4. The CDR3 loop reads CASSVGLPSYEQYF. The CDR3 DNA reads as TGTGCCAGCAGCGTGGGACTACCCTCCTACGAGCAGTACTTC. Together with reference TRBV5-6 and TRBJ2-7, the CDR3 gives the full variable domain: DAGVTQSPTHLIKTRGQQVTLRCSPKSGHDTVSWYQQALGQGPQFIFQYYEEEERQRGNFPDRFSGHQFPNYSSELNVNALLLGDSALYLCASSVGLPSYEQYFGPGTRLTVT.

The chain combines TRBV10-1 with TRBJ2-2, with 12 bases matching TRBD2. The CDR3 runs 21 residues. The germline CDR1 and CDR2 sequences are WNHNN and SYGVQD (reference sequence). J gave up 4 bases and V 4 bases, and 19 bases lay outside the gene matches. The CDR3, as DNA: TGCGCCAGCAGTGTCCTCCACTCATCTAGCGGGGGGGCTCGTGTCACCGGGGAGCTGTTTTTT. Translated: CASSVLHSSSGGARVTGELFF.

The chain carries TRBV6-5 and TRBJ2-3; 10 bases match TRBD2. The CDR3 runs to 16 residues. CDR1 and CDR2 (germline): MNHEY, SVGAGI. V was pared by 4 bases and J by 2 bases, with 6 bases of the junction left unmatched. The chain's CDR3 is CASSSSSGGITDTQYF. In nucleotides, the CDR3 is TGTGCCAGCAGTTCGAGTAGCGGGGGGATCACAGATACGCAGTATTTT.

The genes are TRBV11-2 and TRBJ2-1, with TRBD2 identical over 7 bases. J gave up 4 bases and V 1 base, and 4 bases lay outside the gene matches. The CDR3 runs to 15 residues. Per the germline V gene, CDR1 is SGHAT and CDR2 is FQNNGV. The CDR3 DNA reads TGTGCCAGCAGCTTAGTTCTAGCGGTTTACAATGAGCAGTTCTTC. Amino acid sequence: CASSLVLAVYNEQFF.

The rearrangement joins TRBV13 to TRBJ1-2; the match to TRBD1 covers 7 bases. The CDR3 loop spans 15 amino acids. The V segment lost 3 bases and the J segment 8 bases; nucleotides outside the gene matches: 12. From germline, CDR1 is PRHDT and CDR2 FYEKMQ (reference sequence). The CDR3 region has the DNA TGTGCCAGCAGCTTCTCAGGGGGATTGTTGCGGGGCTACACCTTC. It is translated as CASSFSGGLLRGYTF.

This clone was recorded a few times. The chain recombines TRBV6-6 with TRBJ2-7; no reliable D call. Germline V CDR1 and CDR2: MNHNY, SVGAGI (reference sequence). The CDR3 sequence is 13 residues long. The V end was cut by 3 bases, the J end by 0 bases, with 6 bases between. The CDR3 DNA is TGTGCCAGCAGTTATGGCAACTCCTACGAGCAGTACTTC. Its translation is CASSYGNSYEQYF.

The chain links TRBV30 to TRBJ2-3; 7 bases align to TRBD2. This CDR3 is built from 15 residues. V shed 0 bases and J 6 bases; nucleotides not matched to a gene: 9. Germline V gives CDR1 GTSNPN, CDR2 SVGIG (reference sequence). CDR3 bases: TGTGCCTGGAGTGTAGGCGGCGGGGGAGGGGATACGCAGTATTTT. Translated: CAWSVGGGGGDTQYF.

The J gene is TRBJ2-7, the V gene TRBV28; D not resolved. Per germline, CDR1 MDHEN and CDR2 SYDVKM. The CDR3 extends over 12 amino acids. Trimming shortened V by 4 bases and J by 0 bases, and 4 bases separated the two germline ends. The CDR3 loop reads CASSYSSYEQYF. The CDR3, as DNA: TGTGCCAGCAGTTATAGCTCCTACGAGCAGTACTTC.

J is TRBJ1-2 and V is TRBV2; the D is unclear. Germline V lookup: CDR1 SNHLY, CDR2 FYNNEI. The CDR3 is 15 residues long. The ends were cut back, 2 bases at V and 2 bases at J, with 12 bases in the middle. The CDR3 loop reads CASSEFGGPNYGYTF. CDR3 DNA: TGTGCCAGCAGTGAATTTGGAGGGCCGAACTATGGCTACACCTTC.

This chain uses TRBV5-6 with TRBJ2-1; the match to TRBD2 covers 13 bases. With V trimmed by 0 bases and J by 7 bases, 1 base remained unmatched. Germline V CDR1 and CDR2: SGHDT, YYEEEE. This CDR3 has 15 residues. The CDR3 is CASSLGGLAGNEQFF. Written as DNA, the CDR3 is TGTGCCAGCAGCTTGGGGGGACTAGCGGGGAATGAGCAGTTCTTC.

The CDR3 region has the DNA TGTGCCAGCAGTGACCCCCGGACTAGAGCCGGGGAGCTGTTTTTT. Amino acids: CASSDPRTRAGELFF. The V gene is TRBV25-1, the J gene TRBJ2-2, with 7 nucleotides matching TRBD2. Germline-derived CDR1 and CDR2 are MGHDK and SYGVNS. V trimming: 3 bases; J trimming: 6 bases; junction bases outside the gene matches: 7. This CDR3 is built from 15 residues.

The V gene is TRBV5-1, the J gene TRBJ2-2, with no clear D. With 1 base removed from V and 4 bases from J, the gap between germline ends came to 11 bases. Germline values: CDR1 SGHRS, CDR2 YFSETQ. This CDR3 region has 15 residues. The CDR3 is CASSLRPQVTGELFF. The CDR3 nucleotides are TGCGCCAGCAGCTTGAGACCCCAGGTCACCGGGGAGCTGTTTTTT.

The chain recombines TRBV29-1 with TRBJ2-1; D may be TRBD2 (7 bases). Trimming cost V 6 bases and J 3 bases, with 21 bases left between them. Germline-derived CDR1 and CDR2 are SQVTM and ANQGSEA. CDR3 length equals 16 residues. CDR3 nucleotide sequence: TGCAGCGTACAAAAGGTGGGGGGGGCGGGCTACAATGAGCAGTTCTTC. This codes for CSVQKVGGAGYNEQFF.